This entry lists 30 T cell receptor beta chains sequenced from one sample in a study of cytomegalovirus exposure and HLA in healthy donors. Here immunoSEQ multiplex PCR was the method, and the copy in TCRdb shows in-frame clones only, minus some. The profile covers some 56,000 clones, with roughly 92% appearing a single time and 0.9% to 1.4% taken by the ten largest. The source material was PBMCs. The receptors originated from a young man in good health and CMV-seronegative.

The chain has TRBV7-6 and TRBJ2-1, with D maybe TRBD2 (7 bases). Trimming pared 4 bases from V and 6 bases from J, leaving 19 bases between. Per the germline V gene, CDR1 is SGHVS and CDR2 is FNYEAQ. This CDR3 comprises 16 residues. CDR3 sequence: CASSWEGGGTTNEQFF. For the CDR3, the DNA is TGTGCCAGCAGCTGGGAGGGGGGGGGAACGACCAATGAGCAGTTCTTC. Variable domain in full (rest from reference TRBV7-6 and TRBJ2-1): GAGVSQSPRYKVTKRGQDVALRCDPISGHVSLYWYRQALGQGPEFLTYFNYEAQQDKSGLPNDRFSAERPEGSISTLTIQRTEQRDSAMYRCASSWEGGGTTNEQFFGPGTRLTVL.

The rearrangement joins TRBV6-1 to TRBJ1-1, with 8 positions matching TRBD1. The J segment lost 5 bases and the V segment lost 6 bases, leaving 5 bases of the junction unmatched. This CDR3 region has 13 residues. CDR1 is MNHNS and CDR2 is SASEGT in the germline V gene. DNA of the CDR3: TGTGCCAGCAGGGACAGGGCCGTAACTGAAGCTTTCTTT. This codes for CASRDRAVTEAFF.

The CDR3, as DNA: TGTGCCAGCAGTGCCAGACAGGGGGCTGGTACCGGGGAGCTGTTTTTT. This encodes CASSARQGAGTGELFF. The V call is TRBV6-4, the J call TRBJ2-2, with TRBD1 identical over 10 bases. The V and J ends lost 4 bases and 5 bases, in that order; junction bases with no gene match: 7. CDR1 is MRHNA, CDR2 SNTAGT, per germline. CDR3 length: 16 residues.

This clone was counted once. DNA of the CDR3: TGTGCCAGCAGCTTAGCGGGAGACACCGGGGAGCTGTTTTTT. Translated, it gives CASSLAGDTGELFF. The rearrangement uses TRBV7-2 and TRBJ2-2; possible D gene TRBD2, 5 bases. Germline CDR1 and CDR2: SGHTA and FQGNSA. V was cut by 0 bases and J by 3 bases, with 5 bases left in between. This CDR3 comprises 14 residues.

The chain has TRBV12-5 and TRBJ2-1; no reliable D call. In germline, CDR1 is LGHNT, CDR2 FRNRAP. Trimming cost V 3 bases and J 6 bases, with 12 bases left between them. The CDR3 totals 14 residues. CDR3 region: CASGLEIAGNEQFF. The CDR3 DNA is TGTGCTAGTGGTTTAGAGATCGCTGGCAATGAGCAGTTCTTC.

J is TRBJ2-7 and V is TRBV28; possibly TRBD2 for D (5 bases). Germline CDR1 reads MDHEN; CDR2 reads SYDVKM. The CDR3 loop spans 16 amino acids. Trimming stripped 6 bases from V and 2 bases from J, with 20 bases between. CDR3 sequence (DNA): TGTGCCAGCAGCCTAGGGCCCCCCGAGGGAACCTACGAGCAGTACTTC. It translates to CASSLGPPEGTYEQYF.

The genes are TRBV27 and TRBJ2-7; D unclear. Trimming took off 8 bases at V and 7 bases at J, with 12 bases between the two ends. Germline CDR1 reads MNHEY; CDR2 reads SMNVEV (reference sequence). This CDR3 has 11 residues. The CDR3 DNA reads as TGTGCCAGCTCCCGACTTGGTGAGCAGTACTTC. Its translation: CASSRLGEQYF.

The genes are TRBV5-1 and TRBJ2-3; 8 bases align to TRBD1. The germline CDR1 and CDR2 sequences are SGHRS and YFSETQ. J lost 3 bases, V lost 9 bases, and 6 bases had no gene match. This CDR3 comprises 13 residues. The CDR3: CATRQGLTDTQYF. Here the CDR3 DNA reads TGCGCCACCAGACAGGGGTTGACAGATACGCAGTATTTT.

The J gene is TRBJ1-1, the V gene TRBV2, with TRBD1 matching 7 bases. V dropped 6 bases and J dropped 0; count of bases not matched to a gene: 4. Germline-derived CDR1 and CDR2 are SNHLY and FYNNEI. This CDR3 comprises 14 residues. CDR3 sequence reads: CASSRQGLNTEAFF. CDR3 nucleotides: TGTGCCAGCAGCCGACAGGGCTTGAACACTGAAGCTTTCTTT.

The chain has TRBV27 and TRBJ2-1; 10 nucleotides agree with TRBD2. The germline gives CDR1 MNHEY, CDR2 SMNVEV (reference sequence). The trim removed 4 bases at V and 6 bases at J, leaving 9 bases unmatched. The length of the CDR3 is 16 residues. The CDR3 here is CASSSPGLATGNEQFF. CDR3 coding DNA: TGTGCCAGCAGTTCCCCGGGACTAGCGACGGGCAATGAGCAGTTCTTC.

J is TRBJ2-3 and V is TRBV5-1, with 10 bases aligning to TRBD2. Germline V gene data show CDR1 as SGHRS and CDR2 as YFSETQ. The ends lost 2 bases at V and 5 bases at J; junction bases unmatched: 8. The CDR3 is 16 residues long. The CDR3 DNA reads as TGCGCCAGCAGCTTCAGGCTAGCGGGAGCGGTAGATACGCAGTATTTT. This gives the protein CASSFRLAGAVDTQYF.

The chain joins TRBV28 to TRBJ2-3; 7 bases agree with TRBD1. The CDR3 extends over 13 amino acids. Trimming cost V 6 bases and J 3 bases; bases outside gene matches: 3. Germline V CDR1 and CDR2: MDHEN, SYDVKM. The CDR3 is CASRTQGTDTQYF. The CDR3, as DNA: TGTGCCAGCAGGACACAGGGGACAGATACGCAGTATTTT.

The chain has TRBV7-2 and TRBJ2-1, with D possibly TRBD2 on 7 matching bases. The CDR3 contains 17 residues. V was trimmed by 8 bases and J by 8 bases, leaving 28 bases between them. Germline-derived CDR1 and CDR2 are SGHTA and FQGNSA. The CDR3 nucleotides read TGTGCCAGCGAGCCCCGGGGGGCGCTGGCGGGAGCCGATGAGCAGTTCTTC. Protein product: CASEPRGALAGADEQFF.

The chain uses TRBV5-6 and TRBJ2-2; D gene unclear. Germline CDR1 and CDR2: SGHDT and YYEEEE. This CDR3 spans 13 amino acids. V was shortened by 0 bases and J by 4 bases, with 4 bases between the two germline ends. This CDR3 is CASSLAVTGELFF. Written as DNA, the CDR3 is TGTGCCAGCAGCTTGGCGGTCACCGGGGAGCTGTTTTTT. The full variable domain, completed using reference TRBV5-6 and TRBJ2-2, is DAGVTQSPTHLIKTRGQQVTLRCSPKSGHDTVSWYQQALGQGPQFIFQYYEEEERQRGNFPDRFSGHQFPNYSSELNVNALLLGDSALYLCASSLAVTGELFFGEGSRLTVL.

The CDR3: CATSKTTGPRVGEAFF. DNA for the CDR3: TGTGCCACCAGCAAAACGACAGGACCCCGGGTTGGTGAAGCTTTCTTT. The chain carries TRBV15 and TRBJ1-1; TRBD1 might be the D (6 bases). This CDR3 contains 16 residues. Germline-derived CDR1 and CDR2 are LNHNV and YYDKDF (reference sequence). The V and J ends lost 4 bases and 7 bases respectively, with 22 bases between them.

This clone came up once. The rearrangement links TRBV27 to TRBJ2-7, with 10 bases fitting TRBD1. Germline CDR1 reads MNHEY; CDR2 reads SMNVEV (reference sequence). CDR3 size: 15 residues. With V trimmed by 2 bases and J by 4 bases, 5 bases remained unmatched. CDR3 sequence: CASSLPGQGLYEQYF. CDR3 nucleotide sequence: TGTGCCAGCAGTTTACCGGGACAGGGGTTGTACGAGCAGTACTTC.

This sequence joins TRBV10-3 and TRBJ2-2, with 14 bases identical to TRBD2. This CDR3 region has 17 residues. Germline CDR1 reads ENHRY; CDR2 reads SYGVKD. V dropped 6 bases and J dropped 2; count of bases not matched to a gene: 5. DNA for the CDR3: TGTGCCATCAGCCCCGGACTAGCGGGAGGAAACACCGGGGAGCTGTTTTTT. This sequence encodes CAISPGLAGGNTGELFF.

V gene TRBV14 combines with J gene TRBJ1-1, with 7 bases fitting TRBD1. Trimming removed 2 bases from V and 0 bases from J; junction bases left unmatched: 3. CDR3 length: 15 residues. The germline gives CDR1 SGHDN, CDR2 FVKESK. CDR3 sequence reads: CASSQRQGVNTEAFF. In DNA, the CDR3 is TGTGCCAGCAGCCAAAGACAGGGCGTGAACACTGAAGCTTTCTTT.

The V gene is TRBV7-3, the J gene TRBJ2-1, with TRBD2 matching over 8 bases. CDR1 SGHTA and CDR2 FQGTGA come from the germline V gene. V trimming: 1 base; J trimming: 12 bases; junction bases outside the gene matches: 20. The CDR3 totals 18 residues. This CDR3 reads CASSLIPGGLRAVDGQFF. The CDR3 DNA reads as TGTGCCAGCAGCTTAATTCCGGGGGGGCTGAGAGCAGTTGATGGGCAGTTCTTC.

This sequence joins TRBV5-1 and TRBJ1-1; D unresolved. Per the germline V gene, CDR1 is SGHRS and CDR2 is YFSETQ. The CDR3 has 15 residues. V lost 3 bases and J lost 5, with 17 bases in between. The CDR3 region is CASSYFDTDGTEAFF. CDR3 DNA: TGCGCCAGCAGCTACTTCGACACAGATGGGACTGAAGCTTTCTTT.

The CDR3 loop is CASSVASRAQETQYF. The DNA for the CDR3 is TGTGCCAGCAGCGTAGCAAGCAGGGCCCAAGAGACCCAGTACTTC. The chain joins TRBV9 to TRBJ2-5; possibly TRBD1 for D (5 bases). The V end was cut by 0 bases, the J end by 1 base, with 10 bases between. Germline CDR1 is SGDLS and CDR2 is YYNGEE. This CDR3 has 15 amino acids.

The chain recombines TRBV4-1 with TRBJ2-2, with a weak D call TRBD1 (5 bases). The CDR3 extends over 17 amino acids. V was shortened by 0 bases and J by 4 bases, with 15 bases between the two germline ends. Germline lookup yields CDR1 MGHRA and CDR2 YSYEKL. The CDR3 region has the DNA TGCGCCAGCAGCCAAGATAGTACGGGCAGGGTCACCGGGGAGCTGTTTTTT. Protein product: CASSQDSTGRVTGELFF.

The genes are TRBV13 and TRBJ2-3; 7 nucleotides match TRBD2. CDR1 PRHDT and CDR2 FYEKMQ come from the germline V gene (reference sequence). The CDR3 contains 15 residues. Losses at the gene ends were 3 bases for V and 0 bases for J; bases not matched to a gene: 3. The CDR3 region has the DNA TGTGCCAGCAGCTTGGCGGGAGCTAGCACAGATACGCAGTATTTT. This sequence encodes CASSLAGASTDTQYF.

CDR3 DNA: TGCAGCGTTGTACCGGGGGGGGAGGCCACAGATACGCAGTATTTT. It translates to CSVVPGGEATDTQYF. V usage is TRBV29-1 and J usage is TRBJ2-3; 8 nucleotides agree with TRBD2. CDR1 is SQVTM and CDR2 is ANQGSEA in the germline V gene. The CDR3 is made up of 15 amino acids. The V gene end was trimmed by 4 bases and the J gene end by 2 bases; junction bases not matched to a gene: 8.

The chain links TRBV5-1 to TRBJ2-1; a weak D match, TRBD2 (5 bases). CDR3 size: 15 residues. Germline V gene sequence: CDR1 SGHRS, CDR2 YFSETQ. The V gene lost 4 bases and the J gene lost 6 bases, with 17 bases spanning the gap. Here the CDR3 reads CASSALREGGNEQFF. For the CDR3, the DNA is TGCGCCAGCAGCGCCCTGAGGGAAGGAGGCAATGAGCAGTTCTTC.

The V gene is TRBV28, the J gene TRBJ2-2, with TRBD1 as a possible D gene (5 bases). The CDR3 is made up of 17 amino acids. V lost 4 bases and J lost 1, with 16 bases in between. Germline V lookup: CDR1 MDHEN, CDR2 SYDVKM. CDR3 bases: TGTGCCAGCAGTTACCCGTGGGGCCTGAAGAACACCGGGGAGCTGTTTTTT. Protein product: CASSYPWGLKNTGELFF.

This clone was observed once. The V and J genes are TRBV7-3 and TRBJ2-3, with 14 positions matching TRBD2. The germline V gene has CDR1 SGHTA and CDR2 FQGTGA. V dropped 5 bases and J dropped 4; count of bases not matched to a gene: 11. The CDR3 runs 18 residues. The chain's CDR3 is CASSGPGTSGSIADTQYF. CDR3 in DNA: TGTGCCAGCAGCGGACCCGGGACTAGCGGGAGTATTGCAGATACGCAGTATTTT. Full variable domain (outside the CDR3, taken from reference TRBV7-3 and TRBJ2-3): GAGVSQTPSNKVTEKGKYVELRCDPISGHTALYWYRQSLGQGPEFLIYFQGTGAADDSGLPNDRFFAVRPEGSVSTLKIQRTERGDSAVYLCASSGPGTSGSIADTQYFGPGTRLTVL.

The gene calls are TRBV28 and TRBJ2-5; D is perhaps TRBD1 (6 bases). The CDR3 has 14 residues. Looked up from germline, CDR1 is MDHEN and CDR2 is SYDVKM. The V end was cut by 3 bases, the J end by 7 bases, with 15 bases between. DNA of the CDR3: TGTGCCAGCAGTTTGTGGCAGGGACATGTGACCCAGTACTTC. Translation: CASSLWQGHVTQYF.

The gene calls are TRBV4-1 and TRBJ1-1; D is uncertain. Trimming shortened V by 2 bases and J by 2 bases, and 18 bases separated the two germline ends. This CDR3 spans 17 amino acids. CDR1 is MGHRA, CDR2 YSYEKL, per germline. The CDR3 loop is CASSQPEAAAINTEAFF. DNA for the CDR3: TGCGCCAGCAGCCAACCAGAGGCCGCAGCGATCAACACTGAAGCTTTCTTT.

V is TRBV27 and J is TRBJ2-2; 8 positions match TRBD2. The CDR3 has 19 amino acids. Germline-derived CDR1 and CDR2 are MNHEY and SMNVEV (reference sequence). J lost 6 bases, V lost 3 bases, and 18 bases had no gene match. CDR3 DNA sequence: TGTGCCAGCAGTTTCTTCGGGTTTCGAGCGGGAGAGTTTCCCGGGGAGCTGTTTTTT. It specifies CASSFFGFRAGEFPGELFF.